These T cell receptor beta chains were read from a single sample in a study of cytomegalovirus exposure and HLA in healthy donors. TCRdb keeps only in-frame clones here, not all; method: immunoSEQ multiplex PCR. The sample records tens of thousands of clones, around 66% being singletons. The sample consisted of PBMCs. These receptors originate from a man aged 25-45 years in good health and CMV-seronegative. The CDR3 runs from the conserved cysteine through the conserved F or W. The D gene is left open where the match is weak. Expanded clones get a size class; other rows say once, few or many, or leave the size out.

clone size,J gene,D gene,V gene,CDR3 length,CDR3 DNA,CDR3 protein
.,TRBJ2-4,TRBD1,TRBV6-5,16,TGTGCCAGCAGTTACGGACAGGCTTTAGCCAAAAACATTCAGTACTTC,CASSYGQALAKNIQYF
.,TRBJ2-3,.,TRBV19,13,TGTGCCAGTAGGCCTGGGGGGTCTGGTACGCAGTATTTT,CASRPGGSGTQYF
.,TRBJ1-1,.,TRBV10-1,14,TGCGCCAGCAGTATACCCGGCGCGGGCCCCGGGGCTTTCTTT,CASSIPGAGPGAFF
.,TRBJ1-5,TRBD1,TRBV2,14,TGTGCCAGCAGCGGACAGGGGGCTAGGCAGCCCCAGCATTTT,CASSGQGARQPQHF
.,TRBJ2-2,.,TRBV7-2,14,TGTGCCAGCAGCTTTGGGCCCAACACCGGGGAGCTGTTTTTT,CASSFGPNTGELFF
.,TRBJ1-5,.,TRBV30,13,TGTGCCTGGAGTGTCACGGGGGATCAGCCCCAGCATTTT,CAWSVTGDQPQHF
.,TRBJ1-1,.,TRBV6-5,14,TGTGCCAGCACCCGGTTTGGAGAGAACACTGAAGCTTTCTTT,CASTRFGENTEAFF
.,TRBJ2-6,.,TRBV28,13,TGTGCCAGCTCTGAAAGCTTGGCCAACGTCCTGACTTTC,CASSESLANVLTF
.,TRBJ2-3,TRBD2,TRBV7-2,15,TGTGCCAGCAGCTTAGCGGCGGGGGGGTTAGATACGCAGTATTTT,CASSLAAGGLDTQYF
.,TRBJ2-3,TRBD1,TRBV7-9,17,TGTGCCAGCAGCTTACGGGTATGGGGACAGGCCACAGATACGCAGTATTTT,CASSLRVWGQATDTQYF
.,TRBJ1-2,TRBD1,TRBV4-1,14,TGCGCCAGCAGCCAAGAGCTCAGGGGGCAAGGCTACACCTTC,CASSQELRGQGYTF
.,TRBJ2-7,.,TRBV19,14,TGTGCCAGTAGGCCGACAGGTAGTCCCTACGAGCAGTACTTC,CASRPTGSPYEQYF
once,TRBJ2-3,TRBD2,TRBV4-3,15,TGCGCCAGCAGCCAACAGGGACTAGCGGCAGATACGCAGTATTTT,CASSQQGLAADTQYF
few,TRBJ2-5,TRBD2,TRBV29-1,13,TGCAGCGCGGGGACTAGCGGGGAAGAGACCCAGTACTTC,CSAGTSGEETQYF
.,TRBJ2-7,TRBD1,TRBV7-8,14,TGTGCCAGCAGCTTAAGACAGGGCCTCTACGAGCAGTACTTC,CASSLRQGLYEQYF
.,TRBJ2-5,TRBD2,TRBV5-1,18,TGCGCCAGCAGCTTGGTTCCTAGCGGGGGGGCCGTACACGAGACCCAGTACTTC,CASSLVPSGGAVHETQYF
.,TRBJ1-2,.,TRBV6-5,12,TGTGCCAGCAGATGGCGGGGAGGAGGCTACACCTTC,CASRWRGGGYTF
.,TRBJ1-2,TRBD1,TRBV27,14,TGTGCCAGCAGTTTATTAGGGGACAGCTATGGCTACACCTTC,CASSLLGDSYGYTF
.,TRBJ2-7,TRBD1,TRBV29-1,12,TGCAGCGTCGCGGGACAGGGCTACGAGCAGTACTTC,CSVAGQGYEQYF
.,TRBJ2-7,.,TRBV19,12,TGTGCCTGCACGGACTCCACCTACGAGCAGTACTTC,CACTDSTYEQYF
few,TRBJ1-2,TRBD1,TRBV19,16,TGTGCCAGTAGTATAGACCAGACAGGGGCGGTTTATGGCTACACCTTC,CASSIDQTGAVYGYTF
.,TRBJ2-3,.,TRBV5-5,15,TGTGCCAGCAGCTTTGGTCGGACTAGCACAGATACGCAGTATTTT,CASSFGRTSTDTQYF
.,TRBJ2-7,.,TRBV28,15,TGTGCCAGCAGTTTGGCAGGGGGGTTATCCTACGAGCAGTACTTC,CASSLAGGLSYEQYF
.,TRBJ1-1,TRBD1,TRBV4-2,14,TGTGCCAGCAGCCAGGGACAGGGGAACACTGAAGCTTTCTTT,CASSQGQGNTEAFF
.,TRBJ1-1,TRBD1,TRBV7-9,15,TGTGCCAGCAGCGGACAGGGCCCCATGAACACTGAAGCTTTCTTT,CASSGQGPMNTEAFF
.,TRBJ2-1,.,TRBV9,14,TGTGCCAGCAGCGCCTGGGGGGATAACAATGAGCAGTTCTTC,CASSAWGDNNEQFF
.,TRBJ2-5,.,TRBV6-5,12,TGTGCCGGAGGGGTTGACCAAGAGACCCAGTACTTC,CAGGVDQETQYF
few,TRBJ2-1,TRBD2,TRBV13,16,TGTGCCAGCAGCCCCCCACTGGCGGGGGGGTGGAATGAGCAGTTCTTC,CASSPPLAGGWNEQFF
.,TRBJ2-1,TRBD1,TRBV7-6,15,TGTGCCAGCAGCGACACAGGGGGTAGTACAAATGAGCAGTTCTTC,CASSDTGGSTNEQFF
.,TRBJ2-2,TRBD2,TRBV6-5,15,TGTGCCAGCAGTTACTCCAGCGGGGACCCCGGGGAGCTGTTTTTT,CASSYSSGDPGELFF
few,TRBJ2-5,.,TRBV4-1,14,TGCGCCAGCAGCCGCACAGATTTCCAAGAGACCCAGTACTTC,CASSRTDFQETQYF
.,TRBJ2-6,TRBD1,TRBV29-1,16,TGCGATATCTGGGACAGAGAAACCTCTGGGGCCAACGTCCTGACTTTC,CDIWDRETSGANVLTF
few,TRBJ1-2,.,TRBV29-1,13,TGCAGCGTTGCTTCCGGGGGTAACTATGGCTACACCTTC,CSVASGGNYGYTF
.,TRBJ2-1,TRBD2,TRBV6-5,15,TGTGCCAGCAGCCTCTATGGGGAGGGCATCAATGAGCAGTTCTTC,CASSLYGEGINEQFF
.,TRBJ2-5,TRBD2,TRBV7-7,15,TGTGCTAGCAGCTACGGGACTACCCAATGGGAGACCCAGTACTTC,CASSYGTTQWETQYF
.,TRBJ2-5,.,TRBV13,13,TGTGCCAGCAGCTTAGGTCATTCAGAGACCCAGTACTTC,CASSLGHSETQYF
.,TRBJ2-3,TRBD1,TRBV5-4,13,TGTGCCAGCAGCTTGGACAGGGGCCCTCGGCAGTATTTT,CASSLDRGPRQYF
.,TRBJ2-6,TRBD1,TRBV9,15,TGTGCCAGCAGCGTAACAGGGGCTGGGGCCAACGTCCTGACTTTC,CASSVTGAGANVLTF
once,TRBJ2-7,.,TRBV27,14,TGTGCCAGCGGGTCCTTAGGGGGGGGCTACGAGCAGTACTTC,CASGSLGGGYEQYF
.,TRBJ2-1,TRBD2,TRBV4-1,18,TGCGCCAGCAGCCAAGATTCTAGCGGAGGAGAGGGCTACAATGAGCAGTTCTTC,CASSQDSSGGEGYNEQFF
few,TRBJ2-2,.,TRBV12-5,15,TGTGCTAGTGGTTTCCTCGGAGCGAGCACCGGGGAGCTGTTTTTT,CASGFLGASTGELFF
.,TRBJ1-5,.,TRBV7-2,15,TGTGCCAGCAGCTTAGTCGAGGGGACTAATCAGCCCCAGCATTTT,CASSLVEGTNQPQHF
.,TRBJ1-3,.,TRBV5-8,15,TGTGCCAGCAGCCTGACAGGCCACTCTGGAAACACCATATATTTT,CASSLTGHSGNTIYF
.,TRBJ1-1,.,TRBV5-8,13,TGTGCCAGCAGCTTTCCGGGAAACACTGAAGCTTTCTTT,CASSFPGNTEAFF
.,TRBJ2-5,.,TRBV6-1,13,TGTGCCAGCAGTGTAGGGGCTGGGGAGACCCAGTACTTC,CASSVGAGETQYF
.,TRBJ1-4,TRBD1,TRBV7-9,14,TGTGCCAGCAGCCCCCGGGACAGATATGAAAAACTGTTTTTT,CASSPRDRYEKLFF
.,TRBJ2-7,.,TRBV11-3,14,TGTGCCAGCAGCTTAGATGGGAGTACCAGCGAGCAGTACTTC,CASSLDGSTSEQYF
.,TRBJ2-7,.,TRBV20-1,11,TGCAGTGCCCCCGGCGAGCGAGAGCAGTACTTC,CSAPGEREQYF
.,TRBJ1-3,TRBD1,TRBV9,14,TGTGCCAGCAGCGCCCGGGACAGTGGAAACACCATATATTTT,CASSARDSGNTIYF
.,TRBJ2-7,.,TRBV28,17,TGTGCCAGCAGTCCGAGACAGTTGCGAGCCACTGCCGCCGAGCAGTACTTC,CASSPRQLRATAAEQYF
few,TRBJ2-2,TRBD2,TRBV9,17,TGTGCCAGCAGCGCCTCAGCGGGGGGGCCGAACACCGGGGAGCTGTTTTTT,CASSASAGGPNTGELFF
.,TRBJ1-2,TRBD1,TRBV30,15,TGTGCCTGGAGCCCTGCAGGGGGCAGGGGGCGTGGCTACACCTTC,CAWSPAGGRGRGYTF
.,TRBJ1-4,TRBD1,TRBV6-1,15,TGTGCCAGCAGTGAAGCAGGGGGCGCAGATGAAAAACTGTTTTTT,CASSEAGGADEKLFF
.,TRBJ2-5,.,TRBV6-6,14,TGTGCCAGCAGCCCCGGACTCACCATAGAGACCCAGTACTTC,CASSPGLTIETQYF
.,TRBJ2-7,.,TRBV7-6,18,TGTGCCAGCAGCATACAACCTCGGGACTCGGTTTTGGCCTACGAGCAGTACTTC,CASSIQPRDSVLAYEQYF
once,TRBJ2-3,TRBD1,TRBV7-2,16,TGTGCCAGCAGACTCTCGACAGGGTGGGGTACAGATACGCAGTATTTT,CASRLSTGWGTDTQYF
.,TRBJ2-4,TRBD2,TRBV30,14,TGTGCCTGGATCCTAGCGGGTGTCGAAAACATTCAGTACTTC,CAWILAGVENIQYF
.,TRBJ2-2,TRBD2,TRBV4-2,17,TGTGCCAGCAGCCAAGTAGGGCGGGGGGAGGTCACCGGGGAGCTGTTTTTT,CASSQVGRGEVTGELFF
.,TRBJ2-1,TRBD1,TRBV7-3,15,TGTGCCAGCAGCCCTTGGGACAGGGGATACAATGAGCAGTTCTTC,CASSPWDRGYNEQFF